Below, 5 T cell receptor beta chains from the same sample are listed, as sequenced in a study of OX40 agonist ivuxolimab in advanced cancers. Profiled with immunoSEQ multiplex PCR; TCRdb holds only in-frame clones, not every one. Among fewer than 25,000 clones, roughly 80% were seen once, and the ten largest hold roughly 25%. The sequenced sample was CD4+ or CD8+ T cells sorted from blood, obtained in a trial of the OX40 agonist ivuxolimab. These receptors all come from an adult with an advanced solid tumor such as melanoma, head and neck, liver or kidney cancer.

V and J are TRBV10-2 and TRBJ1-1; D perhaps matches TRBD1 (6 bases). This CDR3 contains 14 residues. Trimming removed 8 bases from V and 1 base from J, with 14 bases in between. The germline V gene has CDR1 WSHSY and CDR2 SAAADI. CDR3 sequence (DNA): TGCGCCAGCCGGACCGGGACAAGGAACACTGAAGCTTTCTTT. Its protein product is CASRTGTRNTEAFF.

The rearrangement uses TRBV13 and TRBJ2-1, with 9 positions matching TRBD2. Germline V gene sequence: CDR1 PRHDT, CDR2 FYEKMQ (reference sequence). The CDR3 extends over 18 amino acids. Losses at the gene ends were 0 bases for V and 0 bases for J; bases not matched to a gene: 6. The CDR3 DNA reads TGTGCCAGCAGCTTAGGCCTAGCGGGGCCCGCCTCCTACAATGAGCAGTTCTTC. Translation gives CASSLGLAGPASYNEQFF.

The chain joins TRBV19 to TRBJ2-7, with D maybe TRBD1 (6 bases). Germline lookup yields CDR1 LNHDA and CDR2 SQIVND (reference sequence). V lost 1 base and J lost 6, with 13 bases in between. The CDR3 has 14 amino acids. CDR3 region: CASSIVGAASEQYF. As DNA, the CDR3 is TGTGCCAGTAGTATAGTGGGGGCAGCTTCCGAGCAGTACTTC.

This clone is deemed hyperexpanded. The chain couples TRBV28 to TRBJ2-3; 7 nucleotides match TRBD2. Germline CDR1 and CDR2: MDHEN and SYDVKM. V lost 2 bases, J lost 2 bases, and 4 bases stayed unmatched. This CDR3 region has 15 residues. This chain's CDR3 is CASSLEGLLTDTQYF. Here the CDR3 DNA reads TGTGCCAGCAGTTTAGAGGGACTACTCACAGATACGCAGTATTTT.

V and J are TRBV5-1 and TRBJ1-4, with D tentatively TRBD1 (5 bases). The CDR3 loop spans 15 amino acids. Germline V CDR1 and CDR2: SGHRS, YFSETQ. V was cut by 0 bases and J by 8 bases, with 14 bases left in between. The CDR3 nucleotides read TGCGCCAGCAGCTTGGGAGGGGCCGGATACGAAAAACTGTTTTTT. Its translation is CASSLGGAGYEKLFF.